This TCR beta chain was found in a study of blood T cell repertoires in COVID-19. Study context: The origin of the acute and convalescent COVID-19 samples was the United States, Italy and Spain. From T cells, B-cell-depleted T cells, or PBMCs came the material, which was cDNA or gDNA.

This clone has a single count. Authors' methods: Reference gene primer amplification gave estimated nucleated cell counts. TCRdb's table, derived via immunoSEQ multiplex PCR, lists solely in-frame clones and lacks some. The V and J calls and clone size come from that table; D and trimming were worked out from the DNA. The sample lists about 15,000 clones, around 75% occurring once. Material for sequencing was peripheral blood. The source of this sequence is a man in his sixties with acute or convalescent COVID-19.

The CDR3 is CASSQSRQGFYNEQFF. The DNA for the CDR3 is TGTGCCAGCAGCCAAAGCCGACAGGGGTTTTACAATGAGCAGTTCTTC. The chain links TRBV3-1 (or the pseudogene TRBV3-2) to TRBJ2-1, with 8 nucleotides matching TRBD1. This CDR3 region has 16 residues. The junction had 7 bases not matched to a gene; V was cut back by 2 bases and J by 4 bases. Germline assignment: CDR1 LGHDT and CDR2 YNNKEL (reference sequence).